This is a list of T cell receptor beta chains from one sample in a study of Tregs in tolerant kidney transplant recipients. These receptors' targets are unknown. The protocol was immunoSEQ multiplex PCR, while the TCRdb copy is restricted to in-frame clones and leaves out a portion. The sample records 4,200 or so clones, about 56% being singletons. The sample comprised CD8+ T cells from blood cultured with allogeneic cells. The receptors here all came from a human donor in good health. Both conserved end residues are part of each CDR3. D genes are given only for firm matches. The listing skips clone size in some rows; elsewhere it reads once, few, many or a size class.

j_gene: TRBJ2-2
abundance: .
d_gene: TRBD1
v_gene: TRBV6-6
CDR3aa: CASRWTGEGTGELFF
CDR3nt: TGTGCCAGCAGATGGACAGGGGAGGGGACCGGGGAGCTGTTTTTT

j_gene: TRBJ2-7
abundance: .
d_gene: .
v_gene: TRBV21-1
CDR3aa: CASSKEGGPPREQYF
CDR3nt: TGTGCCAGCAGCAAAGAGGGGGGGCCTCCCCGCGAGCAGTACTTC

j_gene: TRBJ2-3
abundance: .
d_gene: .
v_gene: TRBV6-6
CDR3aa: CASSYGLGQLTDTQYF
CDR3nt: TGTGCCAGCAGTTACGGCCTTGGTCAGCTCACAGATACGCAGTATTTT

j_gene: TRBJ2-6
abundance: few
d_gene: .
v_gene: TRBV30
CDR3aa: CAWSWGAGANVLTF
CDR3nt: TGTGCCTGGAGTTGGGGGGCCGGGGCCAACGTCCTGACTTTC

j_gene: TRBJ1-1
abundance: few
d_gene: .
v_gene: TRBV29-1
CDR3aa: CSAPRGGANTEAFF
CDR3nt: TGCAGCGCCCCGAGGGGGGGGGCGAACACTGAAGCTTTCTTT

j_gene: TRBJ1-2
abundance: .
d_gene: .
v_gene: TRBV29-1
CDR3aa: CSVDAGPVGGGYTF
CDR3nt: TGCAGCGTTGACGCCGGGCCCGTTGGGGGGGGCTACACCTTC

j_gene: TRBJ2-3
abundance: .
d_gene: TRBD2
v_gene: TRBV7-6
CDR3aa: CASSPLAGGSTDTQYF
CDR3nt: TGTGCCAGCAGCCCCCTAGCGGGGGGCAGCACAGATACGCAGTATTTT

j_gene: TRBJ2-7
abundance: .
d_gene: .
v_gene: TRBV13
CDR3aa: CASSLGGGYEQYF
CDR3nt: TGTGCCAGCAGCTTAGGTGGAGGCTACGAGCAGTACTTC

j_gene: TRBJ2-7
abundance: .
d_gene: TRBD1
v_gene: TRBV13
CDR3aa: CASSLGGQGRYEQYF
CDR3nt: TGTGCCAGCAGCTTAGGGGGACAGGGGAGGTACGAGCAGTACTTC

j_gene: TRBJ2-1
abundance: .
d_gene: TRBD2
v_gene: TRBV7-2
CDR3aa: CASSFSGRGSYNEQFF
CDR3nt: TGTGCCAGCAGCTTTAGCGGGAGAGGGTCCTACAATGAGCAGTTCTTC

j_gene: TRBJ2-7
abundance: once
d_gene: .
v_gene: TRBV4-1
CDR3aa: CASSPIASSAYEQYF
CDR3nt: TGCGCCAGCAGCCCAATAGCCTCTTCCGCCTACGAGCAGTACTTC

j_gene: TRBJ2-3
abundance: .
d_gene: .
v_gene: TRBV13
CDR3aa: CASSFGMGDTQYF
CDR3nt: TGTGCCAGCAGCTTTGGGATGGGGGATACGCAGTATTTT

j_gene: TRBJ2-7
abundance: .
d_gene: TRBD2
v_gene: TRBV19
CDR3aa: CASSIGRGDYEQYF
CDR3nt: TGTGCCAGTAGTATCGGGCGGGGGGACTACGAGCAGTACTTC

j_gene: TRBJ2-3
abundance: .
d_gene: .
v_gene: TRBV19
CDR3aa: CASDQGSNTDTQYF
CDR3nt: TGTGCCAGTGATCAGGGTTCTAACACAGATACGCAGTATTTT

j_gene: TRBJ2-5
abundance: .
d_gene: TRBD2
v_gene: TRBV7-9
CDR3aa: CASSGPGTSGRPSETQYF
CDR3nt: TGTGCCAGCAGCGGACCCGGGACTAGCGGGAGGCCCTCAGAGACCCAGTACTTC

j_gene: TRBJ2-1
abundance: once
d_gene: TRBD2
v_gene: TRBV4-2
CDR3aa: CASSLAGVVNEQFF
CDR3nt: TGTGCCAGCAGCTTAGCGGGAGTGGTCAATGAGCAGTTCTTC

j_gene: TRBJ1-2
abundance: large
d_gene: .
v_gene: TRBV4-2
CDR3aa: CASSQVEGYGYTF
CDR3nt: TGTGCCAGCAGCCAAGTGGAGGGCTATGGCTACACCTTC

j_gene: TRBJ2-5
abundance: few
d_gene: .
v_gene: TRBV18
CDR3aa: CASSPSKETVPQETQYF
CDR3nt: TGTGCCAGCTCACCAAGTAAGGAGACAGTTCCCCAAGAGACCCAGTACTTC

j_gene: TRBJ2-1
abundance: .
d_gene: .
v_gene: TRBV5-4
CDR3aa: CASTQGTSEQFF
CDR3nt: TGTGCCAGCACCCAGGGGACAAGTGAGCAGTTCTTC

j_gene: TRBJ2-3
abundance: .
d_gene: .
v_gene: TRBV5-4
CDR3aa: CASSFGYPPDTQYF
CDR3nt: TGTGCCAGCAGCTTCGGCTACCCCCCAGATACGCAGTATTTT

j_gene: TRBJ2-7
abundance: .
d_gene: .
v_gene: TRBV27
CDR3aa: CASSLLSGMENEQYF
CDR3nt: TGTGCCAGCAGTTTACTTTCAGGGATGGAGAACGAGCAGTACTTC

j_gene: TRBJ1-2
abundance: .
d_gene: .
v_gene: TRBV6-5
CDR3aa: CASSYSLSGGGGYTF
CDR3nt: TGTGCCAGCAGTTACTCGCTATCGGGGGGTGGAGGCTACACCTTC

j_gene: TRBJ1-1
abundance: .
d_gene: .
v_gene: TRBV4-3
CDR3aa: CASSQGGYAFF
CDR3nt: TGCGCCAGCAGCCAAGGGGGATACGCTTTCTTT

j_gene: TRBJ1-2
abundance: few
d_gene: TRBD1
v_gene: TRBV4-2
CDR3aa: CASSQEGGQGIYGYTF
CDR3nt: TGTGCCAGCAGCCAAGAGGGGGGACAGGGCATCTATGGCTACACCTTC

j_gene: TRBJ2-1
abundance: .
d_gene: TRBD2
v_gene: TRBV9
CDR3aa: CASSDSGSSYNEQFF
CDR3nt: TGTGCCAGCAGCGATAGCGGGTCTTCCTACAATGAGCAGTTCTTC

j_gene: TRBJ2-7
abundance: few
d_gene: .
v_gene: TRBV4-1
CDR3aa: CASSQGTDEQYF
CDR3nt: TGCGCCAGCAGCCAAGGGACAGACGAGCAGTACTTC

j_gene: TRBJ1-4
abundance: .
d_gene: .
v_gene: TRBV6-4
CDR3aa: CASSEFGGRNEKLFF
CDR3nt: TGTGCCAGCAGTGAGTTCGGGGGGCGAAATGAAAAACTGTTTTTT

j_gene: TRBJ2-7
abundance: .
d_gene: .
v_gene: TRBV5-6
CDR3aa: CASSLEWGEQYF
CDR3nt: TGTGCCAGCAGCTTGGAGTGGGGCGAGCAGTACTTC

j_gene: TRBJ2-7
abundance: .
d_gene: .
v_gene: TRBV6-1
CDR3aa: CASSVDSYEQYF
CDR3nt: TGTGCCAGCAGCGTGGACAGCTACGAGCAGTACTTC

j_gene: TRBJ1-3
abundance: few
d_gene: TRBD1
v_gene: TRBV5-4
CDR3aa: CASSLTGGDVYF
CDR3nt: TGTGCCAGCAGCTTGACAGGGGGCGATGTATATTTT

j_gene: TRBJ2-1
abundance: .
d_gene: .
v_gene: TRBV7-9
CDR3aa: CASSLGVTDIEINNEQFF
CDR3nt: TGTGCCAGCAGCTTAGGGGTGACAGACATAGAAATAAACAATGAGCAGTTCTTC

j_gene: TRBJ2-5
abundance: .
d_gene: TRBD2
v_gene: TRBV19
CDR3aa: CASSPGTSVQETQYF
CDR3nt: TGTGCCAGTAGTCCAGGGACTAGCGTCCAAGAGACCCAGTACTTC

j_gene: TRBJ1-5
abundance: .
d_gene: .
v_gene: TRBV27
CDR3aa: CASSLWQDSNQPQHF
CDR3nt: TGTGCCAGCAGTTTATGGCAAGATAGCAATCAGCCCCAGCATTTT

j_gene: TRBJ2-3
abundance: once
d_gene: TRBD2
v_gene: TRBV14
CDR3aa: CASSPYPWTSGGADTQYF
CDR3nt: TGTGCCAGCAGCCCCTACCCGTGGACTAGCGGGGGAGCAGATACGCAGTATTTT

j_gene: TRBJ2-1
abundance: .
d_gene: TRBD2
v_gene: TRBV19
CDR3aa: CASSIRLAGYKGNNEQFF
CDR3nt: TGTGCCAGTAGTATACGGCTAGCGGGATACAAGGGCAACAATGAGCAGTTCTTC

j_gene: TRBJ2-3
abundance: .
d_gene: .
v_gene: TRBV18
CDR3aa: CASSPSIGGDREDTQYF
CDR3nt: TGTGCCAGCTCACCATCGATAGGGGGTGACCGGGAAGATACGCAGTATTTT